This T cell receptor beta chain is drawn from a study of somatic mutations in cytotoxic T cells in rheumatoid arthritis. Study results and caveats: A largest CD8+ clone above 20% of CD8+ cells occurred in about an eighth of the roughly 60 patients.

Germline V lookup: CDR1 LNHNV, CDR2 YYDKDF (reference sequence). The V gene lost 3 bases and the J gene lost 6 bases, with 11 bases spanning the gap. This CDR3 has 14 residues. Clones were sequenced by immunoSEQ multiplex PCR, and TCRdb holds only the in-frame ones, with some missing. The sample carries 9,500 to 13,000 clones, about 69% recorded once. As to this clone: What it recognizes is unknown.

This clonotype was obtained from an adult with rheumatoid arthritis. Sequencing was done on a sample of CD8+ T cells sorted from blood. The chain uses TRBV15 and TRBJ1-4; D is perhaps TRBD1 (5 bases). The CDR3 DNA follows: TGTGCCACCAGCAGCAGGGTTGGGGATGAAAAACTGTTTTTT. Residues: CATSSRVGDEKLFF.